These 23 T cell receptor beta chains were all obtained from the same sample, sequenced in a study of blood T cell repertoires in COVID-19. Profiled with immunoSEQ multiplex PCR; TCRdb holds only in-frame clones, not every one. The data show approximately 100,000 clones, around 80% seen once. Specimen: peripheral blood. These receptors all come from a man aged 55 to 69 with acute or convalescent COVID-19.

V usage is TRBV14 and J usage is TRBJ1-6, with 8 bases matching TRBD1. Germline CDR1 and CDR2: SGHDN and FVKESK. The ends lost 5 bases at V and 4 bases at J; junction bases unmatched: 4. The CDR3 length is 15 residues. Here the CDR3 DNA reads TGTGCCAGCAGCAGTCGACAGGGGTATAATTCACCCCTCCACTTT. Its translation is CASSSRQGYNSPLHF.

A single count supports this clone. This chain joins TRBV28 and TRBJ1-5; a possible D gene is TRBD1 (6 bases). There are 13 residues in the CDR3. Germline V CDR1 and CDR2: MDHEN, SYDVKM. V was pared by 6 bases and J by 5 bases, with 11 bases between. CDR3 in amino acids: CASRGGAHQPQHF. CDR3 nucleotides: TGTGCCAGCAGAGGGGGGGCCCATCAGCCCCAGCATTTT.

In this sample, this clone turned up a few times. The chain carries TRBV28 and TRBJ1-2; maybe TRBD1 (6 bases). Germline V gives CDR1 MDHEN, CDR2 SYDVKM. V gave up 5 bases and J gave up 4 bases, with 17 bases separating them. The CDR3 spans 15 residues. CDR3 sequence reads: CASSPRAGTPYGYTF. CDR3 nucleotides: TGTGCCAGCAGTCCCCGCGCCGGGACACCCTATGGCTACACCTTC.

The J gene is TRBJ1-6, the V gene TRBV2; D uncertain. The CDR3 sequence is 12 residues long. V gave up 3 bases and J gave up 7 bases, with 4 bases separating them. Germline V lookup: CDR1 SNHLY, CDR2 FYNNEI. This CDR3 is CASSERNSPLHF. The CDR3 nucleotides read TGTGCCAGCAGTGAGAGAAATTCACCCCTCCACTTT. Full variable domain (outside the CDR3, taken from reference TRBV2 and TRBJ1-6): EPEVTQTPSHQVTQMGQEVILRCVPISNHLYFYWYRQILGQKVEFLVSFYNNEISEKSEIFDDQFSVERPDGSNFTLKIRSTKLEDSAMYFCASSERNSPLHFGNGTRLTVT.

This chain connects TRBV19 to TRBJ2-1; D is perhaps TRBD2 (7 bases). The CDR3 is 15 residues long. Per germline, CDR1 LNHDA and CDR2 SQIVND (reference sequence). Trimming pared 4 bases from V and 7 bases from J, leaving 17 bases between. CDR3 in DNA: TGTGCCAGTAGTACCTTCGTGGGGGGGCATAATGAGCAGTTCTTC. As protein: CASSTFVGGHNEQFF. Using reference TRBV19 and TRBJ2-1 for the parts outside the CDR3, the full variable domain is DGGITQSPKYLFRKEGQNVTLSCEQNLNHDAMYWYRQDPGQGLRLIYYSQIVNDFQKGDIAEGYSVSREKKESFPLTVTSAQKNPTAFYLCASSTFVGGHNEQFFGPGTRLTVL.

V gene TRBV6-5 combines with J gene TRBJ1-1; 7 bases fit TRBD1. The CDR3 sequence is 13 residues long. CDR1 is MNHEY, CDR2 SVGAGI, per germline. The CDR3 DNA reads TGTGCACTTAGAGGACAGGTGAACACTGAAGCTTTCTTT. Protein product: CALRGQVNTEAFF.

V is TRBV11-3 and J is TRBJ2-1; 9 bases are a match to TRBD2. The CDR3 runs to 16 residues. The junction had 7 bases not matched to a gene; V was cut back by 5 bases and J by 2 bases. Germline CDR1 SGHNT, CDR2 YENEEA. CDR3 in amino acids: CASSPSGGPPYNEQFF. The CDR3 DNA reads TGTGCCAGCAGCCCAAGCGGGGGGCCCCCCTACAATGAGCAGTTCTTC.

The chain links TRBV5-4 to TRBJ2-7, with TRBD1 matching over 7 bases. V shed 1 base, J shed 1 base, and the junction held 2 bases outside the gene matches. The length of the CDR3 is 14 residues. Germline V gives CDR1 SGHNT, CDR2 YYREEE (reference sequence). The CDR3 region is CASSLHRGSYEQYF. CDR3 DNA sequence: TGTGCCAGCAGCTTGCACAGGGGATCCTACGAGCAGTACTTC.

The chain has TRBV6-2 or TRBV6-3 and TRBJ1-5; D possibly corresponds to TRBD1 (6 bases). Germline CDR1 MNHEY, CDR2 SVGEGT. V lost 5 bases and J 1 base, leaving 9 bases between the germline ends. CDR3 size: 14 residues. In DNA, the CDR3 is TGTGCCAGCAGTCCCCAGGGGAGCAATCAGCCCCAGCATTTT. Translation: CASSPQGSNQPQHF.

This clone was detected once. The CDR3 sequence: CASSRGDREGAQHF. The CDR3 nucleotides read TGTGCCAGCAGTAGAGGGGACAGGGAAGGCGCCCAGCATTTT. The chain combines TRBV6-5 with TRBJ1-5; TRBD1 agrees at 9 bases. The V and J ends lost 5 bases and 11 bases, in that order; junction bases with no gene match: 10. This CDR3 is 14 amino acids long. In germline, CDR1 is MNHEY, CDR2 SVGAGI.

Details on this clone: Other nucleotide sequences in the sample specify the same CDR3. J is TRBJ1-4 and V is TRBV6-5, with D possibly TRBD1 on 5 matching bases. The germline CDR1 and CDR2 sequences are MNHEY and SVGAGI. This CDR3 is 15 amino acids long. Trimming took 0 bases from V and 5 from J, leaving 10 bases between them. DNA of the CDR3: TGTGCCAGCAGTTACTCGAGGCAGGGAAATGAAAAACTGTTTTTT. Amino acids: CASSYSRQGNEKLFF.

This clone was seen just once. J is TRBJ2-5 and V is TRBV9, with 12 bases fitting TRBD2. Germline V CDR1 and CDR2: SGDLS, YYNGEE. V was clipped by 0 bases and J by 5 bases; unmatched bases: 11. This CDR3 region has 18 residues. The DNA of the CDR3 is TGTGCCAGCAGCGTAGGATTCCCTGGACTAGCGGGGAGGGAGACCCAGTACTTC. Residues: CASSVGFPGLAGRETQYF.

This chain links TRBV4-3 with TRBJ1-2, with D tentatively TRBD1 (6 bases). Trimming cost V 2 bases and J 4 bases, with 14 bases left between them. The CDR3 sequence is 15 residues long. Germline values: CDR1 LGHNA, CDR2 YSLEER. The CDR3 DNA follows: TGCGCCAGCAGCCAAAGGGGGGGGCCGTTCTATGGCTACACCTTC. Residues: CASSQRGGPFYGYTF.

The J gene is TRBJ2-1, the V gene TRBV6-5; no reliable D call. This CDR3 spans 15 amino acids. Germline V gene sequence: CDR1 MNHEY, CDR2 SVGAGI. With 7 bases removed from V and 0 bases from J, the gap between germline ends came to 13 bases. CDR3 nucleotides: TGTGCCAGCAAAAGTGGCTTCAGCTCCTACAATGAGCAGTTCTTC. As protein: CASKSGFSSYNEQFF.

V usage is TRBV18 and J usage is TRBJ2-2; perhaps TRBD2 as D (5 bases). V was trimmed by 6 bases and J by 0 bases, leaving 11 bases between them. The CDR3 is 15 residues long. Per the germline V gene, CDR1 is KGHSH and CDR2 is LQKENI. The DNA for the CDR3 is TGTGCCAGCTCCCCGGACGGGACGAACACCGGGGAGCTGTTTTTT. Translation: CASSPDGTNTGELFF.

This clone was recorded once. The chain links TRBV7-2 to TRBJ1-2, with D unclear. Germline assignment: CDR1 SGHTA and CDR2 FQGNSA. V was trimmed by 3 bases and J by 2 bases, leaving 13 bases between them. The CDR3 length is 15 residues. The DNA for the CDR3 is TGTGCCAGCAGCTTTGCGCCAGGAATGAACTATGGCTACACCTTC. Its translation is CASSFAPGMNYGYTF.

The chain couples TRBV10-3 to TRBJ2-6, with 7 positions matching TRBD1. Trimming cost V 4 bases and J 0 bases; bases outside gene matches: 12. From germline, CDR1 is ENHRY and CDR2 SYGVKD. The CDR3 sequence is 19 residues long. The CDR3 loop reads CAISGIVRTGSSGANVLTF. The CDR3 DNA is TGTGCCATCAGTGGAATCGTCAGGACAGGAAGCTCTGGGGCCAACGTCCTGACTTTC.

The V call is TRBV6-6, the J call TRBJ2-3; 7 bases match TRBD1. CDR1 and CDR2 (germline): MNHNY, SVGAGI (reference sequence). CDR3 length: 19 residues. V shed 5 bases, J shed 0 bases, and the junction held 17 bases outside the gene matches. Written as DNA, the CDR3 is TGTGCCAGCAGTCAGACAGGGAAGCCCGGGGCAGGGAGCACAGATACGCAGTATTTT. Protein product: CASSQTGKPGAGSTDTQYF.

The V and J genes are TRBV15 and TRBJ2-1; 10 nucleotides match TRBD2. The germline V gene encodes CDR1 LNHNV and CDR2 YYDKDF (reference sequence). The CDR3 covers 16 residues. The V gene end was trimmed by 0 bases and the J gene end by 2 bases; junction bases not matched to a gene: 1. CDR3 region: CATSRESGGAYNEQFF. The CDR3 bases are TGTGCCACCAGCAGAGAGAGCGGGGGGGCCTACAATGAGCAGTTCTTC.

The chain employs TRBV16 and TRBJ2-3, with 7 bases identical to TRBD1. After removal of 2 bases from V and 4 bases from J, the junction contained 9 bases not matched to a gene. The CDR3 has 16 amino acids. Germline V gives CDR1 KGHSY, CDR2 FQNENV. The CDR3 nucleotides are TGTGCCAGCAGCCAAAGAACAGGGGTCCCCGCAGATACGCAGTATTTT. Amino acids: CASSQRTGVPADTQYF.

This clone came up once. The J gene is TRBJ1-2, the V gene TRBV19, with 9 bases matching TRBD1. CDR1 and CDR2 (germline): LNHDA, SQIVND (reference sequence). The trim removed 5 bases at V and 2 bases at J, leaving 6 bases unmatched. The CDR3 sequence is 15 residues long. CDR3 DNA sequence: TGTGCCAGTAGTCCAAATGGACAGGGGAACTATGGCTACACCTTC. Residues: CASSPNGQGNYGYTF.

Only a few counts were recorded for this clone. The J gene is TRBJ1-2, the V gene TRBV4-1; 7 nucleotides match TRBD1. Trimming removed 4 bases from V and 7 bases from J; junction bases left unmatched: 6. The CDR3 extends over 13 amino acids. From germline, CDR1 is MGHRA and CDR2 YSYEKL. The CDR3 DNA reads as TGCGCCAGCAGCCGGGGACAGAATGCTGGCTACACCTTC. This codes for CASSRGQNAGYTF.

V usage is TRBV24-1 and J usage is TRBJ2-1, with D possibly being TRBD2 (8 bases). The CDR3 loop spans 15 amino acids. Trimming left V 7 bases short and J 2 bases short, with 14 bases between. Germline assignment: CDR1 KGHDR and CDR2 SFDVKD. DNA of the CDR3: TGTGCCACCAGCCCGGGAGGGGGCCCCTACAATGAGCAGTTCTTC. It specifies CATSPGGGPYNEQFF.